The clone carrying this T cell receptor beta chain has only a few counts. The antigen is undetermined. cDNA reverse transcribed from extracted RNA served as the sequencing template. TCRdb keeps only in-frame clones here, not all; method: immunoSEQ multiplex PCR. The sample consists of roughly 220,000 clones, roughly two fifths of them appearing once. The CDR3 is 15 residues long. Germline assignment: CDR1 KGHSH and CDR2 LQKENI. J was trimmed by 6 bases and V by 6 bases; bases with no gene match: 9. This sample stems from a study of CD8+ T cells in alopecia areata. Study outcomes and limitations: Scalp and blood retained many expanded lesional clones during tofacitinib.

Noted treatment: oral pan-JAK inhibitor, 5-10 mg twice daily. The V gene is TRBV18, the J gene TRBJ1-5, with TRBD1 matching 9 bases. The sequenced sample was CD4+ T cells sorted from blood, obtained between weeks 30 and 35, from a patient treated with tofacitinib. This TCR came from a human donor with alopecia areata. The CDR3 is CASSLGTGNRQPQHF. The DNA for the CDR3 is TGTGCCAGCTCCCTCGGGACAGGGAACCGTCAGCCCCAGCATTTT. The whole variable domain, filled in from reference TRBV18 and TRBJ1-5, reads NAGVMQNPRHLVRRRGQEARLRCSPMKGHSHVYWYRQLPEEGLKFMVYLQKENIIDESGMPKERFSAEFPKEGPSILRIQQVVRGDSAAYFCASSLGTGNRQPQHFGDGTRLSIL.